The 30 T cell receptor beta chains reported below all come from one sample, sequenced in a study of blood T cell repertoires in COVID-19. Produced via immunoSEQ multiplex PCR; TCRdb's table is partial and in-frame only. Of 200,000 to 300,000 clones in the sample, 85% to 90% were seen once. The specimen sequenced was peripheral blood. The receptor source for this set is a woman between 55 and 75 years old with COVID-19, enrolled during active disease.

The table lists this clone with a count of one. V gene TRBV19 combines with J gene TRBJ1-2, with D unresolved. CDR1 is LNHDA and CDR2 is SQIVND in the germline V gene (reference sequence). Trimming shortened V by 8 bases and J by 8 bases, and 15 bases separated the two germline ends. The CDR3 sequence is 12 residues long. The CDR3 reads CASYYRVDGYTF. The CDR3 DNA is TGTGCCAGTTATTACCGGGTCGACGGCTACACCTTC. The variable domain in full, with the rest retrieved from reference TRBV19 and TRBJ1-2, is DGGITQSPKYLFRKEGQNVTLSCEQNLNHDAMYWYRQDPGQGLRLIYYSQIVNDFQKGDIAEGYSVSREKKESFPLTVTSAQKNPTAFYLCASYYRVDGYTFGSGTRLTVV.

V is TRBV7-2 and J is TRBJ2-2, with 14 bases identical to TRBD2. Germline assignment: CDR1 SGHTA and CDR2 FQGNSA. Germline trimming cut 5 bases from V and 7 bases from J; bases unmatched to any gene: 6. The CDR3 runs to 16 residues. Here the CDR3 DNA reads TGTGCCAGCAGCCCCCGACTAGCGGGAGGGTACGGGGAGCTGTTTTTT. This sequence encodes CASSPRLAGGYGELFF.

CDR3 nucleotide sequence: TGTGCCAGCAGCCACGGACAAGAAAATTCACCCCTCCACTTT. It translates to CASSHGQENSPLHF. The chain recombines TRBV11-3 with TRBJ1-6, with D tentatively TRBD1 (5 bases). The germline V and J ends were trimmed by 5 bases and 7 bases, with 12 bases remaining between them. This CDR3 has 14 amino acids. Germline-derived CDR1 and CDR2 are SGHNT and YENEEA.

The chain links TRBV4-1 to TRBJ2-3; 9 bases match TRBD1. Germline CDR1 reads MGHRA; CDR2 reads YSYEKL. CDR3 size: 16 residues. V shed 4 bases, J shed 5 bases, and the junction held 10 bases outside the gene matches. DNA of the CDR3: TGCGCCAGCAGCCGAACCGGGACAGGGTCTGGAGATACGCAGTATTTT. This encodes CASSRTGTGSGDTQYF.

The rearrangement joins TRBV5-1 to TRBJ1-4; 8 nucleotides agree with TRBD1. Losses at the gene ends were 4 bases for V and 8 bases for J; bases not matched to a gene: 7. The CDR3 is 14 residues long. CDR1 SGHRS and CDR2 YFSETQ come from the germline V gene. The CDR3 sequence is CASSVGTGGEKLFF. The CDR3 DNA sequence: TGCGCCAGCAGCGTCGGGACAGGCGGGGAAAAACTGTTTTTT. The full variable domain, its missing parts supplied by reference TRBV5-1 and TRBJ1-4, is KAGVTQTPRYLIKTRGQQVTLSCSPISGHRSVSWYQQTPGQGLQFLFEYFSETQRNKGNFPGRFSGRQFSNSRSEMNVSTLELGDSALYLCASSVGTGGEKLFFGSGTQLSVL.

The chain links TRBV5-4 to TRBJ2-7, with D hard to call. The CDR3 is 14 residues long. Looked up from germline, CDR1 is SGHNT and CDR2 is YYREEE (reference sequence). The V gene lost 1 base and the J gene lost 2 bases, with 10 bases spanning the gap. In DNA, the CDR3 is TGTGCCAGCAGCTTGAAGCGAGACCCCTACGAGCAGTACTTC. Protein sequence: CASSLKRDPYEQYF.

This clone has just a few counts. V gene TRBV15 combines with J gene TRBJ1-5; a weak D match, TRBD1 (5 bases). The CDR3 contains 18 residues. V was pared by 1 base and J by 2 bases, with 18 bases between. Germline V lookup: CDR1 LNHNV, CDR2 YYDKDF (reference sequence). The CDR3: CATSRGTNSGLRNQPQHF. DNA for the CDR3: TGTGCCACCAGCAGAGGGACAAATTCTGGGTTGCGCAATCAGCCCCAGCATTTT. The full variable domain, with the rest looked up from reference TRBV15 and TRBJ1-5, is DAMVIQNPRYQVTQFGKPVTLSCSQTLNHNVMYWYQQKSSQAPKLLFHYYDKDFNNEADTPDNFQSRRPNTSFCFLDIRSPGLGDTAMYLCATSRGTNSGLRNQPQHFGDGTRLSIL.

The V gene is TRBV6-1, the J gene TRBJ1-4, with 8 bases matching TRBD1. This CDR3 contains 13 residues. With 2 bases clipped from V and 11 bases from J, the junction kept 4 bases outside the gene matches. CDR1 and CDR2 from the germline V gene are MNHNS and SASEGT. CDR3 nucleotides: TGTGCCAGCAGTGAACTCCGGACAGGGAAACTGTTTTTT. Encoded protein: CASSELRTGKLFF.

This clone was observed a handful of times. This rearrangement joins TRBV4-2 to TRBJ2-7; tentatively, D is TRBD1 (5 bases). Germline-derived CDR1 and CDR2 are LGHNA and YNFKEQ. Trimming cost V 2 bases and J 3 bases, with 26 bases left between them. The CDR3 totals 19 residues. Here the CDR3 reads CASSQPTGAGSGLGYEQYF. DNA of the CDR3: TGTGCCAGCAGCCAACCGACTGGGGCAGGGTCAGGTTTAGGCTACGAGCAGTACTTC.

The chain has TRBV18 and TRBJ2-5; D is unresolved. Germline V gives CDR1 KGHSH, CDR2 LQKENI. The CDR3 is 14 residues long. V lost 5 bases and J 1 base, leaving 11 bases between the germline ends. CDR3 DNA sequence: TGTGCCAGCTCAATTAAACAGACCCAAGAGACCCAGTACTTC. As protein: CASSIKQTQETQYF.

As regards this clone: The same CDR3 is also encoded by other DNA sequences in this sample. The chain employs TRBV4-3 and TRBJ2-7, with 10 nucleotides matching TRBD2. Looked up from germline, CDR1 is LGHNA and CDR2 is YSLEER. The CDR3 spans 18 residues. V gave up 4 bases and J gave up 2 bases; unmatched junction bases: 14. In DNA form, the CDR3 reads TGCGCCAGCAGCCGAGCACGAACCGGGACTAGCGCAACCTACGAGCAGTACTTC. It specifies CASSRARTGTSATYEQYF.

This clone appeared a single time. V gene TRBV5-5 combines with J gene TRBJ1-1, with D maybe TRBD1 (5 bases). CDR3 length: 16 residues. Per the germline V gene, CDR1 is SGHKS and CDR2 is YYEKEE (reference sequence). Trimming cost V 3 bases and J 4 bases, with 19 bases left between them. CDR3 in amino acids: CASSSGLTVWTTEAFF. CDR3 coding DNA: TGTGCCAGCAGCTCGGGACTGACGGTCTGGACCACTGAAGCTTTCTTT. Complete variable domain (other parts from reference TRBV5-5 and TRBJ1-1): DAGVTQSPTHLIKTRGQQVTLRCSPISGHKSVSWYQQVLGQGPQFIFQYYEKEERGRGNFPDRFSARQFPNYSSELNVNALLLGDSALYLCASSSGLTVWTTEAFFGQGTRLTVV.

This clone was seen more than once but under ten times. The V gene is TRBV28, the J gene TRBJ1-4; TRBD1 matches at 9 bases. CDR1 and CDR2 from the germline V gene are MDHEN and SYDVKM. The CDR3 sequence is 14 residues long. Germline trimming cut 3 bases from V and 11 bases from J; bases unmatched to any gene: 7. CDR3 bases: TGTGCCAGCAGTTTCCGGGACAGGGTGAGGAAACTGTTTTTT. Its protein product is CASSFRDRVRKLFF.

This chain links TRBV30 with TRBJ2-2; TRBD2 matches 7 bases. Germline V gives CDR1 GTSNPN, CDR2 SVGIG (reference sequence). The V and J ends lost 3 bases and 4 bases, in that order; junction bases with no gene match: 2. The CDR3 covers 13 residues. In nucleotides, the CDR3 is TGTGCCTGGAGGGGCGGGAGCACCGGGGAGCTGTTTTTT. It yields the protein CAWRGGSTGELFF. Complete variable domain (other parts from reference TRBV30 and TRBJ2-2): SQTIHQWPATLVQPVGSPLSLECTVEGTSNPNLYWYRQAAGRGLQLLFYSVGIGQISSEVPQNLSASRPQDRQFILSSKKLLLSDSGFYLCAWRGGSTGELFFGEGSRLTVL.

V is TRBV6-5 and J is TRBJ1-2, with D unclear. Trimming pared 4 bases from V and 0 bases from J, leaving 9 bases between. Germline lookup yields CDR1 MNHEY and CDR2 SVGAGI. This CDR3 has 14 amino acids. CDR3 protein: CASSSYVTNYGYTF. The CDR3 DNA reads TGTGCCAGCAGTTCCTACGTCACTAACTATGGCTACACCTTC.

V usage is TRBV10-3 and J usage is TRBJ1-3, with TRBD1 matching over 8 bases. The trim removed 10 bases at V and 0 bases at J, leaving 14 bases unmatched. CDR1 and CDR2 from the germline V gene are ENHRY and SYGVKD. The CDR3 spans 17 residues. CDR3 DNA sequence: TGTGCCACGACGGACAGGGTAGTCCGAAGCTCTGGAAACACCATATATTTT. Its translation is CATTDRVVRSSGNTIYF.

This clone was picked up a small number of times. The chain links TRBV19 to TRBJ1-5; TRBD1 is a possible D gene (6 bases). The CDR3 is made up of 14 amino acids. CDR1 is LNHDA and CDR2 is SQIVND in the germline V gene (reference sequence). Trimming removed 4 bases from V and 7 bases from J, with 14 bases in between. The CDR3 region has the DNA TGTGCCAGTAGTAGGGGCAGGGGAGACCAGCCCCAGCATTTT. This translates into CASSRGRGDQPQHF.

This clone was recorded once. This chain joins TRBV29-1 and TRBJ2-2; 7 bases map to TRBD1. Germline lookup yields CDR1 SQVTM and CDR2 ANQGSEA. With V trimmed by 7 bases and J by 7 bases, 9 bases remained unmatched. The CDR3 has 13 residues. CDR3 sequence (DNA): TGCAGCGCCGCCCAGACAGGGATCGGGGAGCTGTTTTTT. This sequence encodes CSAAQTGIGELFF.

This clone has at least ten counts. The chain couples TRBV11-2 to TRBJ2-2; 7 bases are shared with TRBD2. V lost 5 bases and J lost 1; bases outside the gene matches: 7. The germline V gene has CDR1 SGHAT and CDR2 FQNNGV. CDR3 size: 16 residues. DNA of the CDR3: TGTGCCAGCAGCACCTTGGGCGGGGGGAACACCGGGGAGCTGTTTTTT. Translated: CASSTLGGGNTGELFF. Full variable domain (missing parts from reference TRBV11-2 and TRBJ2-2): EAGVAQSPRYKIIEKRQSVAFWCNPISGHATLYWYQQILGQGPKLLIQFQNNGVVDDSQLPKDRFSAERLKGVDSTLKIQPAKLEDSAVYLCASSTLGGGNTGELFFGEGSRLTVL.

This chain joins TRBV6-5 and TRBJ2-3, with 8 bases lining up with TRBD1. In germline, CDR1 is MNHEY, CDR2 SVGAGI. The CDR3 is 15 residues long. J gave up 1 base and V 8 bases, and 8 bases lay outside the gene matches. The CDR3 spells CASAFSDRGTDTQYF. DNA of the CDR3: TGTGCCAGCGCCTTTTCGGACAGGGGCACAGATACGCAGTATTTT.

The chain carries TRBV14 and TRBJ1-2, with TRBD1 as a possible D gene (5 bases). V dropped 2 bases and J dropped 2 bases, with 15 bases sitting between them. Germline assignment: CDR1 SGHDN and CDR2 FVKESK. The CDR3 has 16 amino acids. The CDR3 bases are TGTGCCAGCAGCCAACCGGGGAGGGGACGGAACTATGGCTACACCTTC. Translation gives CASSQPGRGRNYGYTF.

This chain joins TRBV19 and TRBJ2-1, with 7 nucleotides matching TRBD1. CDR3 length: 14 amino acids. Germline CDR1 LNHDA, CDR2 SQIVND (reference sequence). V shed 9 bases and J 1 base; nucleotides not matched to a gene: 6. CDR3 sequence reads: CASRTGGSYNEQFF. The CDR3 bases are TGTGCCAGCAGGACAGGCGGGTCCTACAATGAGCAGTTCTTC.

The rearrangement joins TRBV6-1 to TRBJ2-2, with D possibly matching TRBD1 (5 bases). Trimming cost V 2 bases and J 1 base, with 11 bases left between them. There are 16 residues in the CDR3. CDR1 and CDR2 (germline): MNHNS, SASEGT. Written as DNA, the CDR3 is TGTGCCAGCAGTGAATTCAGGGCGGAGAACACCGGGGAGCTGTTTTTT. Protein sequence: CASSEFRAENTGELFF.

The DNA of the CDR3 is TGTGCCAGCAGCTTGAGGGGACTAGCGGGAGTCAATGAGCAGTTCTTC. The encoded protein is CASSLRGLAGVNEQFF. This chain connects TRBV5-6 to TRBJ2-1, with 14 bases fitting TRBD2. The CDR3 spans 16 residues. Germline V gives CDR1 SGHDT, CDR2 YYEEEE. The ends lost 1 base at V and 6 bases at J; junction bases unmatched: 3.

The chain uses TRBV7-8 and TRBJ2-7, with 9 bases that match TRBD2. Germline lookup yields CDR1 SGHVS and CDR2 FQNEAQ. The V segment lost 10 bases and the J segment 3 bases; nucleotides outside the gene matches: 10. The CDR3 has 14 residues. The CDR3 DNA follows: TGTGCCACATCCCAGCGGGAGGCTGGCTACGAGCAGTACTTC. Its translation is CATSQREAGYEQYF.

J is TRBJ1-4 and V is TRBV2; 8 bases map to TRBD1. The V segment lost 7 bases and the J segment 5 bases; nucleotides outside the gene matches: 6. Per germline, CDR1 SNHLY and CDR2 FYNNEI. The CDR3 consists of 14 residues. The CDR3 loop is CASTPDRVNEKLFF. The CDR3 DNA follows: TGTGCCAGCACCCCGGACAGGGTGAATGAAAAACTGTTTTTT.

This clone is a singleton in its sample. The chain is built from TRBV4-1 and TRBJ2-7; TRBD1 matches at 8 bases. Trimming took 3 bases from V and 3 from J; bases not matched to a gene: 1. The CDR3 has 13 amino acids. Germline V gene data show CDR1 as MGHRA and CDR2 as YSYEKL. The CDR3: CASSQGTGYEQYF. CDR3 sequence (DNA): TGCGCCAGCAGCCAGGGGACAGGCTACGAGCAGTACTTC.

The chain couples TRBV7-8 to TRBJ2-7, with 12 bases matching TRBD2. This CDR3 spans 14 amino acids. V lost 5 bases and J lost 5; bases outside the gene matches: 4. Germline V CDR1 and CDR2: SGHVS, FQNEAQ. Here the CDR3 DNA reads TGTGCCAGCAGCCGCAGACTAGCGGGAGACGAGCAGTACTTC. Protein sequence: CASSRRLAGDEQYF.

The chain carries TRBV28 and TRBJ1-1, with unresolved D. There are 12 residues in the CDR3. V gave up 7 bases and J gave up 8 bases, with 14 bases separating them. Germline values: CDR1 MDHEN, CDR2 SYDVKM. The CDR3 here is CASNLLRGEAFF. CDR3 nucleotides: TGTGCCAGCAACCTTCTCCGGGGAGAAGCTTTCTTT.

The chain employs TRBV6-5 and TRBJ2-7; D might be TRBD1 (6 bases). Trimming shortened V by 4 bases and J by 2 bases, and 12 bases separated the two germline ends. This CDR3 comprises 14 residues. CDR1 is MNHEY and CDR2 is SVGAGI in the germline V gene. The CDR3 bases are TGTGCCAGCAGTTTGGCCAGGGGAGCCTACGAGCAGTACTTC. Protein product: CASSLARGAYEQYF.